This T cell receptor (beta chain) was captured by sequencing in a study of blood T cell repertoires in COVID-19. On the study more broadly: The samples span acute and convalescent COVID-19 from the United States, Italy and Spain. The analysed material was cDNA or gDNA that came from T cells, B-cell-depleted T cells, or PBMCs.

The V gene end was trimmed by 1 base and the J gene end by 3 bases; junction bases not matched to a gene: 7. The CDR3 loop spans 17 amino acids. Germline assignment: CDR1 SGHVS and CDR2 FNYEAQ. Using immunoSEQ multiplex PCR, the repertoire was profiled, and TCRdb retains in-frame clones only, with some absent. The table has 80,000 to 100,000 clones, over 70% seen once. This receptor was obtained from a human donor in a cohort sampled during active COVID-19. Material for sequencing was peripheral blood. The rearrangement joins TRBV7-6 to TRBJ2-3; 10 bases agree with TRBD2. CDR3 sequence reads: CASSLGPSGGATDTQYF. The DNA of the CDR3 is TGTGCCAGCAGCTTAGGCCCCAGCGGGGGGGCGACAGATACGCAGTATTTT.